This entry lists 10 T cell receptor beta chains sequenced from one sample in a study of blood T cell repertoires in COVID-19. Repertoires were generated with immunoSEQ multiplex PCR, while TCRdb's copy carries only in-frame clones and drops some. The data show 180,000 or so clones, roughly 90% seen once. Sample: peripheral blood. The receptors here all came from a man aged 18 to 29 with active or convalescent COVID-19.

This clone has more than one count but fewer than ten. The genes are TRBV18 and TRBJ1-3, with D possibly TRBD1 on 5 matching bases. Germline lookup yields CDR1 KGHSH and CDR2 LQKENI. CDR3 length equals 16 residues. The germline V and J ends were trimmed by 3 bases and 0 bases, with 12 bases remaining between them. CDR3 in DNA: TGTGCCAGCTCACCTTGGGACTCCAACTCTGGAAACACCATATATTTT. Amino acid sequence: CASSPWDSNSGNTIYF.

The chain is built from TRBV5-5 and TRBJ1-2; 12 nucleotides agree with TRBD1. The ends lost 0 bases at V and 8 bases at J; junction bases unmatched: 14. Germline lookup yields CDR1 SGHKS and CDR2 YYEKEE (reference sequence). This CDR3 is 18 amino acids long. CDR3 sequence (DNA): TGTGCCAGCAGCTTGGACTCCGGGACAGGGGGCAGGAGATGGGGCTACACCTTC. This translates into CASSLDSGTGGRRWGYTF.

The chain combines TRBV7-2 with TRBJ1-3; D is unclear. The CDR3 is 17 residues long. Germline V gene data show CDR1 as SGHTA and CDR2 as FQGNSA. Trimming removed 1 base at V and 0 bases at J, with 13 bases between. CDR3 protein: CASSLGSTLLSGNTIYF. In DNA, the CDR3 is TGTGCCAGCAGCTTAGGCTCAACTCTCCTCTCTGGAAACACCATATATTTT.

The chain links TRBV19 to TRBJ1-1; weak D call: TRBD1 (6 bases). There are 14 residues in the CDR3. Deletions cut 5 bases from V and 1 base from J, with 11 bases between. Germline CDR1 and CDR2: LNHDA and SQIVND (reference sequence). The CDR3 region is CASSANRANTEAFF. CDR3 DNA sequence: TGTGCCAGTAGTGCCAACAGGGCGAACACTGAAGCTTTCTTT.

The V call is TRBV19, the J call TRBJ1-5; 8 bases are shared with TRBD1. The V gene's germline CDR1 is LNHDA and CDR2 SQIVND (reference sequence). CDR3 length: 13 residues. J gave up 0 bases and V 10 bases, and 2 bases lay outside the gene matches. In DNA form, the CDR3 reads TGTGCCACGGGACAGGATAGCAATCAGCCCCAGCATTTT. This translates into CATGQDSNQPQHF. Filled out from reference TRBV19 and TRBJ1-5, the complete variable domain reads DGGITQSPKYLFRKEGQNVTLSCEQNLNHDAMYWYRQDPGQGLRLIYYSQIVNDFQKGDIAEGYSVSREKKESFPLTVTSAQKNPTAFYLCATGQDSNQPQHFGDGTRLSIL.

The chain recombines TRBV28 with TRBJ2-5; TRBD1 is a possible D gene (6 bases). The CDR3 is 15 amino acids. CDR1 MDHEN and CDR2 SYDVKM come from the germline V gene. V was shortened by 6 bases and J by 4 bases, with 18 bases between the two germline ends. CDR3 sequence reads: CASRRLGAGGETQYF. The CDR3 DNA sequence: TGTGCCAGCAGACGACTGGGGGCTGGGGGAGAGACCCAGTACTTC.

This chain joins TRBV3-1 (or the pseudogene TRBV3-2) and TRBJ1-2, with D perhaps matching TRBD1 (5 bases). This CDR3 has 14 residues. Germline V CDR1 and CDR2: LGHDT, YNNKEL (reference sequence). V gave up 4 bases and J gave up 3 bases, with 12 bases separating them. Here the CDR3 reads CASSPPGGDYGYTF. Here the CDR3 DNA reads TGTGCCAGCAGCCCCCCGGGGGGGGACTATGGCTACACCTTC.

The chain links TRBV10-3 to TRBJ2-5; 9 bases are shared with TRBD1. This CDR3 contains 16 residues. Germline V gene sequence: CDR1 ENHRY, CDR2 SYGVKD. The junction had 6 bases not matched to a gene; V was cut back by 2 bases and J by 2 bases. For the CDR3, the DNA is TGTGCCATCAGTGAGGCCAGGACAGGGGCACAAGAGACCCAGTACTTC. This gives the protein CAISEARTGAQETQYF.

The V gene is TRBV18, the J gene TRBJ2-3, with 11 bases aligning to TRBD2. Germline CDR1 is KGHSH and CDR2 is LQKENI. The trim removed 2 bases at V and 5 bases at J, leaving 3 bases unmatched. The CDR3 is 15 residues long. In nucleotides, the CDR3 is TGTGCCAGCTCACCAACTAGCGGGGGCGGAGATACGCAGTATTTT. Encoded protein: CASSPTSGGGDTQYF.

The V and J genes are TRBV6-5 and TRBJ1-4; D might be TRBD1 (5 bases). Deletions cut 6 bases from V and 0 bases from J, with 8 bases between. From germline, CDR1 is MNHEY and CDR2 SVGAGI. CDR3 length: 14 residues. CDR3 DNA sequence: TGTGCCAGCAGCGCGACAGCAACTAATGAAAAACTGTTTTTT. Translation: CASSATATNEKLFF.